This is a list of T cell receptor beta chains from one sample in a study of radiotherapy plus CTLA-4 blockade in lung cancer. Libraries were prepared by immunoSEQ multiplex PCR; TCRdb keeps only in-frame clonotypes and omits some of them. The table lists 75,000 to 100,000 clones, about 91% of them singletons. Sample: peripheral blood, taken from a patient treated with radiotherapy plus ipilimumab. These receptors were obtained from a human donor with non-small cell lung cancer that progressed on radiotherapy plus ipilimumab. Each CDR3 is given with its conserved first and last residue. Fields, in order: CDR3 protein, CDR3 DNA, clone size, D gene, J gene, V gene. D genes are given only for firm matches. Clone size is stated in some rows and not others, as once, few, many or a class when expanded.

CASRVGGPRAYNEQFF TGTGCCAGCAGGGTGGGGGGACCGAGGGCCTACAATGAGCAGTTCTTC once . TRBJ2-1 TRBV28
CASSVGWGFSYEQYF TGTGCCAGCAGCGTAGGGTGGGGCTTCTCCTACGAGCAGTACTTC once . TRBJ2-7 TRBV9
CASSPVYRVYGYTF TGTGCCAGCAGTCCAGTGTACAGGGTATATGGCTACACCTTC few . TRBJ1-2 TRBV28
CASSRQGAVIEKLFF TGTGCCAGCAGCAGACAGGGGGCCGTAATAGAAAAACTGTTTTTT . TRBD1 TRBJ1-4 TRBV5-5
CASSTRQGGEETQYF TGTGCCAGCAGCACTCGACAGGGAGGAGAGGAGACCCAGTACTTC once . TRBJ2-5 TRBV5-4
CASTNVVERDYEQYF TGTGCCAGCACCAACGTGGTCGAGCGGGATTACGAGCAGTACTTC . TRBD2 TRBJ2-7 TRBV5-6
CASSLRQGDEKLFF TGTGCCAGCAGCTTAAGACAGGGTGATGAAAAACTGTTTTTT . TRBD1 TRBJ1-4 TRBV7-9
CASSLAGRAPSTDTQYF TGTGCCAGCAGCTTAGCGGGCAGGGCCCCTAGCACAGATACGCAGTATTTT . . TRBJ2-3 TRBV7-8
CASSLGQAYNEQFF TGTGCCAGCAGCCTAGGACAGGCTTACAATGAGCAGTTCTTC . TRBD1 TRBJ2-1 TRBV5-6
CASSEGKTSGTNRNEQFF TGTGCCAGCAGTGAAGGGAAAACTAGCGGGACGAATCGGAATGAGCAGTTCTTC . TRBD2 TRBJ2-1 TRBV6-1
CACQETYEQYF TGTGCCTGTCAGGAGACCTACGAGCAGTACTTC . . TRBJ2-7 TRBV30
CAWSLGRTDTQYF TGTGCCTGGTCTTTGGGCCGCACAGATACGCAGTATTTT . . TRBJ2-3 TRBV30